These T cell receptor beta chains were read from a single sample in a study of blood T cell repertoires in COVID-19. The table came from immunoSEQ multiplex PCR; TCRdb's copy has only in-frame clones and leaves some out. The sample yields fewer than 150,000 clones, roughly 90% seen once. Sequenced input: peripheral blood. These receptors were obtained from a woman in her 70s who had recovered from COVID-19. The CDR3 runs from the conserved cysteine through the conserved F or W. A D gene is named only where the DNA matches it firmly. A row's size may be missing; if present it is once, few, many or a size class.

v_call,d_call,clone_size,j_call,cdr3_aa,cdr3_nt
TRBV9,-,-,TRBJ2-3,CASSVALTGTPGDTQYF,TGTGCCAGCAGCGTAGCTCTGACAGGAACCCCGGGGGATACGCAGTATTTT
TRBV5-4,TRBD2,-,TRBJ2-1,CASSLGQRGGSDEQFF,TGTGCCAGCAGCTTGGGCCAGCGGGGGGGCTCCGATGAGCAGTTCTTC
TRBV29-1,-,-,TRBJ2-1,CSVRGEGFSSYNEQFF,TGCAGCGTCCGCGGAGAGGGATTCAGCTCCTACAATGAGCAGTTCTTC
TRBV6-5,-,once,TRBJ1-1,CASSYSERNTEAFF,TGTGCCAGCAGTTACTCGGAGCGGAACACTGAAGCTTTCTTT
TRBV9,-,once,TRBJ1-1,CASSVDGLRNTEAFF,TGTGCCAGCAGCGTAGACGGGTTAAGGAACACTGAAGCTTTCTTT
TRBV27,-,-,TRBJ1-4,CASSFRQYNEKLFF,TGTGCCAGCAGTTTCCGACAGTATAATGAAAAACTGTTTTTT
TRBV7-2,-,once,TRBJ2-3,CASSLIGTTDTQYF,TGTGCCAGCAGCTTAATTGGGACTACAGATACGCAGTATTTT
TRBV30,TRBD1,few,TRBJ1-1,CAWSPGTAGKAFF,TGTGCCTGGAGTCCGGGGACAGCCGGGAAAGCTTTCTTT
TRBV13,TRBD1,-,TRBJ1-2,CASSPSRQGAYYGYTF,TGTGCCAGCAGCCCCTCCCGGCAGGGGGCTTACTATGGCTACACCTTC
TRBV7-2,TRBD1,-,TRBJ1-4,CASSSRSGGKLFF,TGTGCCAGCAGCTCCAGGTCAGGGGGAAAACTGTTTTTT
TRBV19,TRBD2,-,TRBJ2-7,CASSIGTSGYEQYF,TGTGCCAGTAGTATAGGAACTAGCGGCTACGAGCAGTACTTC
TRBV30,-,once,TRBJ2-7,CAWSRDITYEQYF,TGTGCCTGGAGTCGGGACATAACCTACGAGCAGTACTTC
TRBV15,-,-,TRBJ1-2,CATSRAMGALGAYGYTF,TGTGCCACCAGCAGAGCTATGGGGGCGCTAGGTGCCTATGGCTACACCTTC
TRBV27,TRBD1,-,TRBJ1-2,CASRDRDRGLDGYTF,TGTGCCAGCAGAGACCGGGACAGGGGCTTAGATGGCTACACCTTC
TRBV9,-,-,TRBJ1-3,CASSELGGTGNTIYF,TGTGCCAGCAGCGAGTTAGGGGGAACTGGAAACACCATATATTTT
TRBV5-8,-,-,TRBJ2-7,CASRRSGDTYEQYF,TGTGCCAGCAGGCGATCAGGGGACACCTACGAGCAGTACTTC
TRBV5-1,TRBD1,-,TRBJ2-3,CASSPGGGQGPDTQYF,TGCGCCAGCAGCCCGGGCGGTGGACAGGGGCCAGATACGCAGTATTTT
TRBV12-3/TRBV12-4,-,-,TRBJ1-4,CASSHRVPGKLFF,TGTGCCAGCAGCCACAGGGTCCCAGGGAAACTGTTTTTT
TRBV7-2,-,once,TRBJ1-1,CASSLQGGITEAFF,TGTGCCAGCAGCTTACAGGGAGGGATAACTGAAGCTTTCTTT
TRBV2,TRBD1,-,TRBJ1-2,CGDRANYGYTF,TGTGGGGACAGGGCCAACTATGGCTACACCTTC
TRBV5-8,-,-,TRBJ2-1,CASSLSGLSFRRGYNEQFF,TGTGCCAGCAGCTTGTCGGGCCTGTCTTTTAGGAGGGGTTACAATGAGCAGTTCTTC
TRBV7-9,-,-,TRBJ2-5,CASSLGGGVWTQYF,TGTGCCAGCAGCTTAGGTGGCGGAGTATGGACCCAGTACTTC
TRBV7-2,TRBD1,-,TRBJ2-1,CASSPVPTTGGLQFF,TGTGCCAGCAGCCCAGTCCCCACCACAGGGGGCCTGCAGTTCTTC
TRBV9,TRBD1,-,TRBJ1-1,CASSVGRTGGVDTEAFF,TGTGCCAGCAGCGTAGGTAGGACAGGCGGGGTGGACACTGAAGCTTTCTTT
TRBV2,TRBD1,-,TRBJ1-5,CAIQPYRGQPQHF,TGTGCCATCCAACCTTACAGGGGCCAGCCCCAGCATTTT
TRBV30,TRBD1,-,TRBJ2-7,CAWSQPRTGSSYEQYF,TGTGCCTGGTCCCAACCAAGGACAGGGAGCTCCTACGAGCAGTACTTC